This passage covers 15 T cell receptor beta chains from one sample sequenced in a study of CXCR3-negative and CXCR3-positive naive CD8 T cells (dated by TCRdb to the late 2010s). General study outcomes and caveats: TRB CDR3s from CXCR3-positive naive cells showed higher hydrophobicity (lower Kidera factor 4), lower energy, and higher strength and volume indices than CXCR3-negative naive cells.

For sequencing, a NextSeq 550 was employed. The Human TCR Profiling Kit (MiLaboratory) was used to make UMI-labeled 5' RACE TRB cDNA libraries. Through TCRdb reprocessing, the reads give one entry per CDR3 protein sequence; DNA is omitted. This specimen's table enumerates around 110,000 distinct CDR3 sequences. The top ten constitute 0.35% to 0.4% of the sample. The antigens these receptors bind are not known. Sequenced input: naive CXCR3+ CD8+ T cells from blood. The meaning of the sample's cell subset or site label: CD45RO-CCR7+CD27+CD95- naive CD8+ T cells expressing CXCR3 (TNR3+). Receptors were obtained from a human donor in good health. Some clones in this sample may be carry-over from other donors' samples.

The J gene is TRBJ2-1, the V gene TRBV7-6; no DNA is available, so the TRBD1 call from TCRdb remains unchecked. CDR1 is SGHVS and CDR2 is FNYEAQ in the germline V gene. CDR3 length equals 14 residues. CDR3 loop: CASSLLGQGGEQFF.

The chain is built from TRBV19 and TRBJ2-2; TCRdb picks TRBD2, but there is no DNA to check that call. Germline V gene sequence: CDR1 LNHDA, CDR2 SQIVND (reference sequence). The CDR3 consists of 14 residues. The CDR3 spells CASRQLAGIGELFF.

The chain carries TRBV6-5 and TRBJ2-1; absent DNA, TCRdb's TRBD2 call cannot be checked. Germline loops: CDR1 MNHEY, CDR2 SVGAGI. This CDR3 is built from 15 residues. This CDR3 is CASSYASSMINEQFF.

This chain connects TRBV5-8 to TRBJ2-7; the D gene TCRdb calls, TRBD1, cannot be checked with no DNA. This CDR3 spans 15 amino acids. CDR1 SGHTS and CDR2 YDEGEE come from the germline V gene. The CDR3 reads CASSLGIEGDYEQYF.

The chain links TRBV27 to TRBJ1-1; with no DNA, the TCRdb D assignment of TRBD1 cannot be verified. Germline V gene data show CDR1 as MNHEY and CDR2 as SMNVEV (reference sequence). This CDR3 has 13 residues. The CDR3 loop is CASQMTGNTEAFF.

The gene calls are TRBV4-2 and TRBJ1-1; checking the TCRdb D call of TRBD1 is not possible without DNA. CDR1 and CDR2 (germline): LGHNA, YNFKEQ. This CDR3 contains 14 residues. CDR3 region: CASSQADRYTEAFF.

The chain carries TRBV5-5 and TRBJ2-3. Germline lookup yields CDR1 SGHKS and CDR2 YYEKEE (reference sequence). There are 15 residues in the CDR3. The CDR3 here is CASSLPATLTDTQYF.

The V gene is TRBV28, the J gene TRBJ2-5; TCRdb gives TRBD2 as the D gene, but with no DNA this cannot be confirmed. Per germline, CDR1 MDHEN and CDR2 SYDVKM. The CDR3 sequence is 17 residues long. The CDR3 sequence: CASSLTLSGGAGETQYF.

The CDR3: CASSQVGATEAFF. The chain is built from TRBV4-2 and TRBJ1-1; TCRdb returns TRBD1, unconfirmable since there is no DNA. CDR3 size: 13 residues. Per germline, CDR1 LGHNA and CDR2 YNFKEQ.

V and J are TRBV29-1 and TRBJ1-2; as DNA is missing, the TRBD1 call by TCRdb cannot be tested. Germline CDR1 reads SQVTM; CDR2 reads ANQGSEA. The length of the CDR3 is 15 residues. Here the CDR3 reads CSVIPLSEPQAGYTF.

The V call is TRBV7-8, the J call TRBJ2-5; the D call of TRBD2 rests on TCRdb alone, since no DNA is present to check it. The CDR3 spans 14 residues. CDR1 and CDR2 from the germline V gene are SGHVS and FQNEAQ. CDR3 loop: CASSLEPLQETQYF.

The gene calls are TRBV3-1 and TRBJ1-2; TCRdb gives TRBD1 as the D gene, but with no DNA this cannot be confirmed. In germline, CDR1 is LGHDT, CDR2 YNNKEL (reference sequence). The CDR3 has 15 residues. This CDR3 is CASSRQGGLNYGYTF. Supplemented by reference TRBV3-1 and TRBJ1-2, the full variable domain reads DTAVSQTPKYLVTQMGNDKSIKCEQNLGHDTMYWYKQDSKKFLKIMFSYNNKELIINETVPNRFSPKSPDKAHLNLHINSLELGDSAVYFCASSRQGGLNYGYTFGSGTRLTVV.

The V and J genes are TRBV29-1 and TRBJ2-1; TCRdb gives TRBD1 as the D gene, but with no DNA this cannot be confirmed. From germline, CDR1 is SQVTM and CDR2 ANQGSEA. The CDR3 is 14 residues long. This CDR3 is CSGLGTGTNNEQFF.

The chain recombines TRBV6-2 or TRBV6-3 with TRBJ1-5; the D call of TRBD1 rests on TCRdb alone, since no DNA is present to check it. This CDR3 is built from 14 residues. CDR1 and CDR2 (germline): MNHEY, SVGEGT. The CDR3 here is CASSPGQSNQPQHF.

This chain joins TRBV29-1 and TRBJ1-2. This CDR3 contains 13 residues. From germline, CDR1 is SQVTM and CDR2 ANQGSEA. The chain's CDR3 is CSVEQVDNYGYTF.